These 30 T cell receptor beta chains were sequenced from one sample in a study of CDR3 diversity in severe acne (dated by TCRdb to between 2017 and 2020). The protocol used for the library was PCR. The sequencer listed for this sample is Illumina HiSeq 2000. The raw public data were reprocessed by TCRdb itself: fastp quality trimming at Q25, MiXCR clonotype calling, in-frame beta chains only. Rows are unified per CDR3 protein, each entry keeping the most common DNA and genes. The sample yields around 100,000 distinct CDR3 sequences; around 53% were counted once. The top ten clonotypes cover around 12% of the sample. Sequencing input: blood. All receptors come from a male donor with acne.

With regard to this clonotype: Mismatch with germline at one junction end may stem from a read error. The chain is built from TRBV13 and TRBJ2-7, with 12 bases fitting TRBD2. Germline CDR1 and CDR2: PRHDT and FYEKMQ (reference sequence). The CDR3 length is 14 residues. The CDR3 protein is CASNLTSGRYEQYF. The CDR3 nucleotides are TGTGCCAGCAACTTAACTAGCGGGAGGTACGAGCAGTACTTC.

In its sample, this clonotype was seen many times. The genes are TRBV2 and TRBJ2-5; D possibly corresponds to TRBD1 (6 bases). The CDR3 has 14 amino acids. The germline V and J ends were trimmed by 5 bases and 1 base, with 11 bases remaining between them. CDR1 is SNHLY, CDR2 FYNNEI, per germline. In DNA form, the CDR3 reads TGTGCCAGCAGTCAGGGGCAGGTCCAAGAGACCCAGTACTTC. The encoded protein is CASSQGQVQETQYF.

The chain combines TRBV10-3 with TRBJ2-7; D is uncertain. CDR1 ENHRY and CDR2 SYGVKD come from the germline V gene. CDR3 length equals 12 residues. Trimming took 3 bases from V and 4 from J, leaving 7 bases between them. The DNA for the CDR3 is TGTGCCATCAGTGATTTGGGGTACGAGCAGTACTTC. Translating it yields CAISDLGYEQYF.

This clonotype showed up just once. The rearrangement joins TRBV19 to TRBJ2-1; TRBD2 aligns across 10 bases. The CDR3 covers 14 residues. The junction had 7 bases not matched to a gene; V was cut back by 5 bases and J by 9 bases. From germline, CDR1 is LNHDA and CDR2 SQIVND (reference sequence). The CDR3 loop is CASSRASGSVEQFF. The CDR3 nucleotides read TGTGCCAGTAGTCGGGCTAGCGGGAGTGTTGAGCAGTTCTTC.

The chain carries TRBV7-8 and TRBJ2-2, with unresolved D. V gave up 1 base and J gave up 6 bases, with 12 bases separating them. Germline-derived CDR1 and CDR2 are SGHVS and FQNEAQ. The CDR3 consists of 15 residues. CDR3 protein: CASSLVFGVAGELFF. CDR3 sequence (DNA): TGTGCCAGCAGCTTAGTCTTTGGGGTTGCCGGGGAGCTGTTTTTT.

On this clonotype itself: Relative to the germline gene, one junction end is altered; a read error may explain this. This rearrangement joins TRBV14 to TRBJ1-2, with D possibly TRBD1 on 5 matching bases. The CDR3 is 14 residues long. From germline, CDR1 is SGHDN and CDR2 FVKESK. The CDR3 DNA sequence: TGTACCAGCAGACCCTTAGAGACAGTCTACGGCTACACCTTC. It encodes CTSRPLETVYGYTF. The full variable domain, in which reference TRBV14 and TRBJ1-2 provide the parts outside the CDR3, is EAGVTQFPSHSVIEKGQTVTLRCDPISGHDNLYWYRRVMGKEIKFLLHFVKESKQDESGMPNNRFLAERTGGTYSTLKVQPAELEDSGVYFCTSRPLETVYGYTFGSGTRLTVV.

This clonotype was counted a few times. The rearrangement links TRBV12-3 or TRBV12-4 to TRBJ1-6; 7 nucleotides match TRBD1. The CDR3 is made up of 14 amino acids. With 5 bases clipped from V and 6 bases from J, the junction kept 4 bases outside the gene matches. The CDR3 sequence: CASSPDRSNSPLHF. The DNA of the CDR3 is TGTGCCAGCAGTCCGGACAGGTCTAATTCACCCCTCCACTTT.

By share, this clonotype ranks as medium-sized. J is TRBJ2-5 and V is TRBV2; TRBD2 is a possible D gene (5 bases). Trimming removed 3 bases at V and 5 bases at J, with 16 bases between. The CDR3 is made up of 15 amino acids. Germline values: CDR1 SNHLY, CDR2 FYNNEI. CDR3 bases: TGTGCCAGCAGTGACCTTCGGGGATCGCGGGAGACCCAGTACTTC. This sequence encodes CASSDLRGSRETQYF.

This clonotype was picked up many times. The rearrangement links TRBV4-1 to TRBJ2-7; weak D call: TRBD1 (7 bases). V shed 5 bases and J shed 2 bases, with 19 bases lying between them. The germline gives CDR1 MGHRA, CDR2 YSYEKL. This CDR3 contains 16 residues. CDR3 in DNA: TGCGCCAGCAGCTTAGGAGGGGGCACAGGTGCCTACGAGCAGTACTTC. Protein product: CASSLGGGTGAYEQYF.

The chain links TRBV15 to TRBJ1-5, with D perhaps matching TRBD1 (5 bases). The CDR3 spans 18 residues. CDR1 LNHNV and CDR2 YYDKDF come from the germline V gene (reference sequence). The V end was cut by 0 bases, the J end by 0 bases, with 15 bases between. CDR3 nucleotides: TGTGCCACCAGCAGAGATCGGTCGGGGCCCTATAGCAATCAGCCCCAGCATTTT. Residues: CATSRDRSGPYSNQPQHF.

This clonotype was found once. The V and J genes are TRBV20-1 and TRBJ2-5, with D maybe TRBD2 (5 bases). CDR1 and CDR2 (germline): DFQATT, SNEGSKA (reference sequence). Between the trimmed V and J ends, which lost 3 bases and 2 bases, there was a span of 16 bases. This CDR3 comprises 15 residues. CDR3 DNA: TGCAGTGCTAGGGATTGGATCGGGGAACAAGAGACCCAGTACTTC. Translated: CSARDWIGEQETQYF.

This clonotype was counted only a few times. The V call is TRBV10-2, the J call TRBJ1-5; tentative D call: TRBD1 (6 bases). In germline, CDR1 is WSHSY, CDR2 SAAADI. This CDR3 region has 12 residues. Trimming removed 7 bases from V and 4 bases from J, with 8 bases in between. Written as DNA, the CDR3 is TGCGCCAGCAAAGACAGGAATCAGCCCCAGCATTTT. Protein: CASKDRNQPQHF.

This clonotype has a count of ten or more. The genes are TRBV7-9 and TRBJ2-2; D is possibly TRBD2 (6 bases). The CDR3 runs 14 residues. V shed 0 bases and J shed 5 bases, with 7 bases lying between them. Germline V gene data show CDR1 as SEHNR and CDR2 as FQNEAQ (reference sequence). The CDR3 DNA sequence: TGTGCCAGCAGCTTAGCGGAGGGGACCGGGGAGCTGTTTTTT. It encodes CASSLAEGTGELFF.

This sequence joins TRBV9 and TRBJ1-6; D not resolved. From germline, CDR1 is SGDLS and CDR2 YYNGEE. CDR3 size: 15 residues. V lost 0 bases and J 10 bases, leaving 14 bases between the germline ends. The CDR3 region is CASSVGEVTGSPLHF. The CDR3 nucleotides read TGTGCCAGCAGCGTAGGTGAGGTAACCGGCTCACCCCTCCACTTT. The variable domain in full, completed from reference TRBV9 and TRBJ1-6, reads DSGVTQTPKHLITATGQRVTLRCSPRSGDLSVYWYQQSLDQGLQFLIQYYNGEERAKGNILERFSAQQFPDLHSELNLSSLELGDSALYFCASSVGEVTGSPLHFGNGTRLTVT.

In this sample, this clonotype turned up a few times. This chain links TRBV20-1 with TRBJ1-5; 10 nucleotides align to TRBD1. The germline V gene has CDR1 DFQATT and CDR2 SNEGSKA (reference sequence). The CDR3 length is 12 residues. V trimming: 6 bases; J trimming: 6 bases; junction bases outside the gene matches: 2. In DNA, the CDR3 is TGCAGTGCGGGACAGGGGACTCAGCCCCAGCATTTT. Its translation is CSAGQGTQPQHF.

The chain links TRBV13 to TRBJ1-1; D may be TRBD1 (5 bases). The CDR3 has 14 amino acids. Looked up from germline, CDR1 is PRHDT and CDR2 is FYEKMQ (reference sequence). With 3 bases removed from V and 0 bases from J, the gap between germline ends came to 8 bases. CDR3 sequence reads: CASSFGALNTEAFF. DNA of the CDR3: TGTGCCAGCAGCTTCGGGGCGCTGAACACTGAAGCTTTCTTT.

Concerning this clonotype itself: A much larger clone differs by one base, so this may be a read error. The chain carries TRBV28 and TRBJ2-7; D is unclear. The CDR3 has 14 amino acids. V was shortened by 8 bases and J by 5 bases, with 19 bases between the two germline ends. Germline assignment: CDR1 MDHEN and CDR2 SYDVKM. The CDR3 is CASEEDARGHEQYF. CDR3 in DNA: TGTGCCAGCGAAGAGGATGCCCGTGGCCACGAGCAGTACTTC.

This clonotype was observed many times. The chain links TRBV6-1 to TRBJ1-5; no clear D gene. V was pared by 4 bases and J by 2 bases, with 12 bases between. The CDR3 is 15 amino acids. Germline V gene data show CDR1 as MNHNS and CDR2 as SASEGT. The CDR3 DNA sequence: TGTGCCAGCAGTGGGGAAGACTTGGGCAATCAGCCCCAGCATTTT. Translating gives CASSGEDLGNQPQHF.

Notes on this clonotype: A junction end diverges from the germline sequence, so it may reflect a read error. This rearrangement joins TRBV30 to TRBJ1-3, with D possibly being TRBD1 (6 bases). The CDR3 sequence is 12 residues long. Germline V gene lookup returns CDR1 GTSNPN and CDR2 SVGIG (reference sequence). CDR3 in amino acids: CVWRGGTCTIYF. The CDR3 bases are TGTGTCTGGAGAGGGGGTACGTGCACCATATATTTT. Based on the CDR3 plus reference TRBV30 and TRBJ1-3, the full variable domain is SQTIHQWPATLVQPVGSPLSLECTVEGTSNPNLYWYRQAAGRGLQLLFYSVGIGQISSEVPQNLSASRPQDRQFILSSKKLLLSDSGFYLCVWRGGTCTIYFGEGSWLTVV.

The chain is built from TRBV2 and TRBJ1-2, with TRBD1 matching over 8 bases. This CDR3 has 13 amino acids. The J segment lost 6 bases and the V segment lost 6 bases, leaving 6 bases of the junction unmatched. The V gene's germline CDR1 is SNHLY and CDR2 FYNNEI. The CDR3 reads CASSQQGEDGYTF. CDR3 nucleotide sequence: TGTGCCAGCAGCCAACAGGGGGAGGATGGCTACACCTTC. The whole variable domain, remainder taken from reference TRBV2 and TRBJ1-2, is EPEVTQTPSHQVTQMGQEVILRCVPISNHLYFYWYRQILGQKVEFLVSFYNNEISEKSEIFDDQFSVERPDGSNFTLKIRSTKLEDSAMYFCASSQQGEDGYTFGSGTRLTVV.

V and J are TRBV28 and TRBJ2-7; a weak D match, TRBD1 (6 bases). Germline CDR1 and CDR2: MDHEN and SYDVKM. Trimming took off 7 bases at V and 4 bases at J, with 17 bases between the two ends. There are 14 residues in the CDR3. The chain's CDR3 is CASTPRDTEYEQYV. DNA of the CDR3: TGTGCCAGCACCCCCCGGGACACCGAATACGAGCAGTACGTC.

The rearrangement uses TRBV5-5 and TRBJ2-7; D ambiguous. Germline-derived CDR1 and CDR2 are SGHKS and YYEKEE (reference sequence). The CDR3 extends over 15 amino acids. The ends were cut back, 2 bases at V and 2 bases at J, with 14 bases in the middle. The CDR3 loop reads CASSLVYASAYEQYF. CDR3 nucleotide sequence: TGTGCCAGCAGCTTAGTTTACGCCTCCGCCTACGAGCAGTACTTC.

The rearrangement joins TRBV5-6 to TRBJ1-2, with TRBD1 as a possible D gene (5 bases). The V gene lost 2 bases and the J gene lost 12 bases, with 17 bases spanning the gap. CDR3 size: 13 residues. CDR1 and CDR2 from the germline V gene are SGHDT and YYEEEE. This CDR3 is CASSFSRDDGNTF. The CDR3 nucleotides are TGTGCCAGCAGCTTCTCCAGGGATGACGGCAACACCTTC. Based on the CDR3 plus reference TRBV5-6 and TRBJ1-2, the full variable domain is DAGVTQSPTHLIKTRGQQVTLRCSPKSGHDTVSWYQQALGQGPQFIFQYYEEEERQRGNFPDRFSGHQFPNYSSELNVNALLLGDSALYLCASSFSRDDGNTFGSGTRLTVV.

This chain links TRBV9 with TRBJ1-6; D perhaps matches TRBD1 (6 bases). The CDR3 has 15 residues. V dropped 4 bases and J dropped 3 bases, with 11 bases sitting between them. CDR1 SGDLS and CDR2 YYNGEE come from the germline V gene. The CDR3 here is CASSPSTGYNSPLHF. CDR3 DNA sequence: TGTGCCAGCAGCCCCTCGACAGGCTATAATTCACCCCTCCACTTT.

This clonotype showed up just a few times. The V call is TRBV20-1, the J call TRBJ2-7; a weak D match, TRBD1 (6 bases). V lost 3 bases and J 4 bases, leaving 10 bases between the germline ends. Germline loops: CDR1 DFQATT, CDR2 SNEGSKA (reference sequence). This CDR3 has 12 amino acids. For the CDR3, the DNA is TGCAGTGCTAGGAGTCAGGGGTACGAGCAGTACTTC. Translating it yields CSARSQGYEQYF.

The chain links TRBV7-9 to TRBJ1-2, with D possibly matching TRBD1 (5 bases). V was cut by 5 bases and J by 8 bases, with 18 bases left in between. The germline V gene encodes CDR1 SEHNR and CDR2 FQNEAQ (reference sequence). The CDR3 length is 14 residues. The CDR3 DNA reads TGTGCCAGCAGCGCCGGGGCAGGTGCACGAGGCTACACCTTC. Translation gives CASSAGAGARGYTF.

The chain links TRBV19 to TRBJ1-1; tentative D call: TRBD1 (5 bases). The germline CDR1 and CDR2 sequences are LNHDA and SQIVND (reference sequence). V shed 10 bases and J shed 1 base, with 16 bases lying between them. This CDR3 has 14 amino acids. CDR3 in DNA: TGTGCCATCGCGAGCGTGACAGAGAACACTGAAGCTTTCTTT. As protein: CAIASVTENTEAFF.

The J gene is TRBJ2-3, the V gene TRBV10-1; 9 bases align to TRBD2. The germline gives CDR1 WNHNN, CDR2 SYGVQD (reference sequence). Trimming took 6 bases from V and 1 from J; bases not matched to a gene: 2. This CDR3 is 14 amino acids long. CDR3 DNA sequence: TGCGCCAGCAGAGAGCGGGAGGGCACAGATACGCAGTATTTT. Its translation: CASREREGTDTQYF.

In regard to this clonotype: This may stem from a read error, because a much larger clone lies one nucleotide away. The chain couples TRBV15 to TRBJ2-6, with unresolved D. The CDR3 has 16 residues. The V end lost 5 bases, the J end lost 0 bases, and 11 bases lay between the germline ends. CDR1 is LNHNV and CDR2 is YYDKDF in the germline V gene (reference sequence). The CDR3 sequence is CATSEQPLSGANVLTF. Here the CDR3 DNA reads TGTGCCACCAGCGAACAGCCCCTCTCTGGGGCCAACGTCCTGACTTTC.

CDR3 amino acids: CASSTGQGANTEAFF. CDR3 nucleotide sequence: TGTGCCAGCAGCACGGGGCAGGGGGCGAACACTGAAGCTTTCTTT. The chain employs TRBV6-5 and TRBJ1-1, with 8 positions matching TRBD1. This CDR3 comprises 15 residues. V lost 6 bases, J lost 1 base, and 7 bases stayed unmatched. The germline gives CDR1 MNHEY, CDR2 SVGAGI.